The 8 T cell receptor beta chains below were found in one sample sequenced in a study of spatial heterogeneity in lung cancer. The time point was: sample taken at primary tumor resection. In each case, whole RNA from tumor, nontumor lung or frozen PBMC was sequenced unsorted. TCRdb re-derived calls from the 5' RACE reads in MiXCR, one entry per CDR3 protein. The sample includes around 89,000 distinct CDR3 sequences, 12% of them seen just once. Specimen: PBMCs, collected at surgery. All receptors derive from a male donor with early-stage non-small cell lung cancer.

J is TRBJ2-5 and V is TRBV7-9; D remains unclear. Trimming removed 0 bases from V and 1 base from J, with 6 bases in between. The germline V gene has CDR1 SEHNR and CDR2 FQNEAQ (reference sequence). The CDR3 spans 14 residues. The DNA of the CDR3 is TGTGCCAGCAGCTTAGCCGGGCTCCAAGAGACCCAGTACTTC. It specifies CASSLAGLQETQYF.

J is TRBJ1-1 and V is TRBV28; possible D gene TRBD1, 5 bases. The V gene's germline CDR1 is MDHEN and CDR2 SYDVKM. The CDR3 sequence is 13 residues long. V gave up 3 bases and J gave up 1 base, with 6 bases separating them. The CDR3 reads CASSLRGNTEAFF. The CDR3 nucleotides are TGTGCCAGCAGTTTGAGGGGGAACACTGAAGCTTTCTTT.

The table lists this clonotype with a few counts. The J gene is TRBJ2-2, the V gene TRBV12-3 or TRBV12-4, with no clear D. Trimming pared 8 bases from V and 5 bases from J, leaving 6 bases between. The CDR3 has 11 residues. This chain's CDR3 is CASLETGELFF. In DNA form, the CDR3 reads TGTGCCAGCCTAGAAACCGGGGAGCTGTTTTTT.

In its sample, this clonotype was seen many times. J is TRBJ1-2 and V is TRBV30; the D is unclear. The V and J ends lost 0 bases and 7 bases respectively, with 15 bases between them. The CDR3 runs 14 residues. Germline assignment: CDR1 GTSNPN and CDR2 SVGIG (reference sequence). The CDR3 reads CAWSVGTVRGGYTF. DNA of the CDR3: TGTGCCTGGAGTGTAGGCACCGTTCGGGGTGGCTACACCTTC.

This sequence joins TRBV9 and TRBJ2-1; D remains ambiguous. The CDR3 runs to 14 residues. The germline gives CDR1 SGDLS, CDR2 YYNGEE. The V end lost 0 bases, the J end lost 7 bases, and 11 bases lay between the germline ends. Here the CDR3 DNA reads TGTGCCAGCAGCGTAGACCACAGAAATAATGAGCAGTTCTTC. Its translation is CASSVDHRNNEQFF.

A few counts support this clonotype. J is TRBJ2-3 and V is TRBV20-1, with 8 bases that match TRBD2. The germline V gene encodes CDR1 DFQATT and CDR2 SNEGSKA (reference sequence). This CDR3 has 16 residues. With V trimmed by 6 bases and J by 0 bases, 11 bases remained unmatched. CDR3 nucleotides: TGCAGTGCCACCCCCCAAGCGGGGGCTAGCACAGATACGCAGTATTTT. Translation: CSATPQAGASTDTQYF.

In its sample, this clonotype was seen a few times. The DNA for the CDR3 is TGCGCCAGCGGATCGACAGGGGGCCAAGAGACCCAGTACTTC. Its translation is CASGSTGGQETQYF. This chain connects TRBV5-1 to TRBJ2-5; TRBD1 aligns across 9 bases. Looked up from germline, CDR1 is SGHRS and CDR2 is YFSETQ. V was pared by 7 bases and J by 1 base, with 5 bases of the junction left unmatched. The CDR3 contains 14 residues.

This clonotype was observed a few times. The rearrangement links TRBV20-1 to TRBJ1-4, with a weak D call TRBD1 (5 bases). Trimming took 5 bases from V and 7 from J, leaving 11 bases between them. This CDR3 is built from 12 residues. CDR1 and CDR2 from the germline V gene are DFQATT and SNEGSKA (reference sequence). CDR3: CSAQGRSEKLFF. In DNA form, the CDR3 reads TGCAGTGCTCAGGGACGGAGTGAAAAACTGTTTTTT.